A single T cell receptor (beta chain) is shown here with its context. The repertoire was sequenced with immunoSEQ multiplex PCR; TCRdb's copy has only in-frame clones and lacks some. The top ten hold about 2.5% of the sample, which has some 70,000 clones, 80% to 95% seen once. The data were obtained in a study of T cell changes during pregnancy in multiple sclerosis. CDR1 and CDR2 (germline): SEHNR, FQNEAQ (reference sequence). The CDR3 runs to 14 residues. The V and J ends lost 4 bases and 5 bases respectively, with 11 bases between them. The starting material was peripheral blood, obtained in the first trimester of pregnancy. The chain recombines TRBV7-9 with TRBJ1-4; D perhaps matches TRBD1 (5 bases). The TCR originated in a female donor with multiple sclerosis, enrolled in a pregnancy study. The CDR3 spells CASSSPGLNEKLFF. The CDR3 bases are TGTGCCAGCAGCTCTCCGGGACTCAATGAAAAACTGTTTTTT.